This TCR beta chain was recovered during a study of T cells in Graves' hyperthyroidism and ophthalmopathy. Study results and caveats: Most thyroid clonotypes with frequency above 0.001 were detected in blood.

Trimming pared 8 bases from V and 7 bases from J, leaving 18 bases between. The CDR3 contains 15 residues. Germline V gives CDR1 SEHNR, CDR2 FQNEAQ (reference sequence). The study defined stable Graves' hyperthyroidism as no ophthalmopathy progression within 18 months. The authors obtained PBMCs from over 8.5 ml of fresh peripheral blood. TCR beta CDR3 region amplification was performed from RNA transcripts. Researchers ran a first-round RT-PCR on the TCR CDR3 using the HTBI primer set. TCRdb ran MiXCR on the multiplex PCR reads and lists one entry per CDR3 protein. The data hold nearly 750,000 distinct CDR3 sequences, with about 35% observed a single time. This clonotype was detected a few times. Its antigen is not identified.

This sequence joins TRBV7-9 and TRBJ1-6, with D perhaps matching TRBD1 (5 bases). The TCR comes from a woman in her 40s with Graves' hyperthyroidism. The sequenced sample consisted of blood. The CDR3 sequence: CASSPAGTVNSPLHF. CDR3 nucleotides: TGTGCCAGCTCACCAGCCGGGACGGTAAATTCACCCCTCCACTTT.